The 5 T cell receptor beta chains in this list originate from one sample, sequenced in a study of shared clonotypes between healthy human individuals. Clones were sequenced by immunoSEQ multiplex PCR, and TCRdb holds only the in-frame ones, with some missing. Seen here are more than 500,000 clones, 85% to 95% observed once, and the top ten hold around 0.12%. Naive CD8 cells lacked CD45RO and underwent positive selection for CCR7, leaving out terminally differentiated effector memory CD45RA+ cells. Sequencing input: naive CD8+ T cells sorted from blood. The receptors were sampled from a woman in her twenties or thirties in good health.

This sequence joins TRBV7-6 and TRBJ2-1, with TRBD2 matching 11 bases. Germline V gene lookup returns CDR1 SGHVS and CDR2 FNYEAQ. The CDR3 contains 16 residues. V lost 5 bases to trimming and J lost 7 bases; unmatched junction nucleotides: 10. CDR3 sequence: CASSSSLAGVSNEQFF. The CDR3 coding sequence is TGTGCCAGCAGCAGCTCACTAGCGGGAGTATCTAATGAGCAGTTCTTC.

V usage is TRBV5-6 and J usage is TRBJ1-1; the D is unclear. This CDR3 comprises 13 residues. V was cut by 7 bases and J by 3 bases, with 13 bases left in between. Germline CDR1 SGHDT, CDR2 YYEEEE. Here the CDR3 reads CASHFSVDTEAFF. DNA for the CDR3: TGTGCCAGCCATTTTTCAGTTGACACTGAAGCTTTCTTT.

The chain is built from TRBV21-1 and TRBJ2-3; TRBD2, the D gene given by the table, was not confirmed from the DNA. TRBV21-1 is classified as a pseudogene. The CDR3 extends over 16 amino acids. Written as DNA, the CDR3 is TGTGCCAGCTCCCAACCCCGGAGAGGTCGCACAGATACGCAGTATTTT. It encodes CASSQPRRGRTDTQYF.

This sequence joins TRBV11-2 and TRBJ2-7; tentative D call: TRBD1 (5 bases). The CDR3 runs to 16 residues. The germline V and J ends were trimmed by 0 bases and 9 bases, with 21 bases remaining between them. Germline V gene data show CDR1 as SGHAT and CDR2 as FQNNGV. The DNA of the CDR3 is TGTGCCAGCAGCTTAGAATGGTCAGGGTATAATTCCGGGCAGTACTTC. Translated: CASSLEWSGYNSGQYF. The variable domain in full, completed from reference TRBV11-2 and TRBJ2-7, reads EAGVAQSPRYKIIEKRQSVAFWCNPISGHATLYWYQQILGQGPKLLIQFQNNGVVDDSQLPKDRFSAERLKGVDSTLKIQPAKLEDSAVYLCASSLEWSGYNSGQYFGPGTRLTVT.

This chain joins TRBV7-9 and TRBJ2-7, with D tentatively TRBD2 (6 bases). The CDR3 length is 18 residues. Germline V lookup: CDR1 SEHNR, CDR2 FQNEAQ (reference sequence). V was clipped by 4 bases and J by 0 bases, with 22 bases between them. The DNA for the CDR3 is TGTGCCAGCAGCTCCCTCCGCCGGGACTTACCCTACTCCTACGAGCAGTACTTC. This encodes CASSSLRRDLPYSYEQYF.